Below are 22 T cell receptor beta chains sequenced from a single sample in a study of Ad26.COV2.S vaccination and SARS-CoV-2 variants. The data were produced by immunoSEQ multiplex PCR, yet TCRdb's version contains in-frame clones alone and is incomplete. This table holds 200,000 to 250,000 clones, 88% found once. Treatment reported: 19 received Ad26.COV2.S at low or high dose, single or two shots; a few received placebo; per-sample allocation not given. Repertoires come from day 63 after the first vaccine or placebo injection. The material sequenced was peripheral blood, taken in a trial of Ad26.COV2.S vaccine versus placebo. The source of these receptors is a person between 18 and 59 years old who received the Ad26.COV2.S COVID-19 vaccine or a placebo.

The CDR3 sequence: CASSVGPGGVDEQYF. The CDR3 DNA reads as TGTGCCAGCAGCGTAGGGCCGGGAGGGGTGGACGAGCAGTACTTC. The chain uses TRBV9 and TRBJ2-7; 8 bases match TRBD2. Germline values: CDR1 SGDLS, CDR2 YYNGEE. The CDR3 has 15 amino acids. V was clipped by 0 bases and J by 5 bases; unmatched bases: 7.

The V and J genes are TRBV6-5 and TRBJ2-7, with D possibly being TRBD2 (5 bases). The germline gives CDR1 MNHEY, CDR2 SVGAGI. This CDR3 region has 12 residues. V gave up 6 bases and J gave up 9 bases, with 15 bases separating them. The CDR3 protein is CASSSADSAQYF. CDR3 coding DNA: TGTGCCAGCAGCTCCGCGGACTCGGCGCAGTACTTC.

This chain connects TRBV7-9 to TRBJ1-1; no clear D. The CDR3 runs to 15 residues. The V and J ends lost 5 bases and 3 bases respectively, with 16 bases between them. Germline assignment: CDR1 SEHNR and CDR2 FQNEAQ (reference sequence). CDR3 in amino acids: CASSLEGFTDTEAFF. The CDR3 nucleotides are TGTGCCAGCAGCCTCGAGGGATTCACGGACACTGAAGCTTTCTTT.

V and J are TRBV6-5 and TRBJ2-1; 8 bases map to TRBD1. After removal of 6 bases from V and 4 bases from J, the junction contained 5 bases not matched to a gene. Germline V CDR1 and CDR2: MNHEY, SVGAGI. The CDR3 covers 14 residues. For the CDR3, the DNA is TGTGCCAGCAGGCGCCGGGACAGGTACAATGAGCAGTTCTTC. Translated, it gives CASRRRDRYNEQFF.

This sequence joins TRBV5-8 and TRBJ2-7; possibly TRBD2 for D (5 bases). Germline CDR1 is SGHTS and CDR2 is YDEGEE. The V end was cut by 2 bases, the J end by 7 bases, with 10 bases between. The CDR3 is 12 residues long. The CDR3 nucleotides are TGTGCCAGCAGCTTACCGGGGTTTGAGCAGTACTTC. It yields the protein CASSLPGFEQYF.

The chain uses TRBV10-1 and TRBJ1-5, with no clear D. With 7 bases removed from V and 5 bases from J, the gap between germline ends came to 9 bases. The CDR3 consists of 12 residues. The germline V gene has CDR1 WNHNN and CDR2 SYGVQD (reference sequence). This CDR3 is CASNGRYQPQHF. As DNA, the CDR3 is TGCGCCAGCAATGGACGCTATCAGCCCCAGCATTTT.

The V gene is TRBV6-2 or TRBV6-3, the J gene TRBJ2-3; D might be TRBD1 (6 bases). Trimming left V 5 bases short and J 2 bases short, with 11 bases between. The CDR3 contains 14 residues. The germline CDR1 and CDR2 sequences are MNHEY and SVGEGT. The CDR3 nucleotides are TGTGCCAGCAGTCCATACAGGGACACAGATACGCAGTATTTT. Translated, it gives CASSPYRDTDTQYF.

V and J are TRBV6-2 or TRBV6-3 and TRBJ2-1; D is possibly TRBD2 (6 bases). V gave up 1 base and J gave up 1 base, with 8 bases separating them. This CDR3 is 15 amino acids long. CDR1 MNHEY and CDR2 SVGEGT come from the germline V gene. The CDR3 here is CASSYWRGSYNEQFF. CDR3 bases: TGTGCCAGCAGTTACTGGCGGGGATCCTACAATGAGCAGTTCTTC.

CDR3 sequence (DNA): TGCGCCAGCAGCTTAAATGGACTAGCGGGAGTAGCCGAGCAGTACTTC. Its translation is CASSLNGLAGVAEQYF. The rearrangement links TRBV5-1 to TRBJ2-7, with 13 bases matching TRBD2. The CDR3 length is 16 residues. V lost 2 bases, J lost 6 bases, and 8 bases stayed unmatched. CDR1 and CDR2 (germline): SGHRS, YFSETQ.

The V call is TRBV9, the J call TRBJ2-7, with 8 bases aligning to TRBD2. From germline, CDR1 is SGDLS and CDR2 YYNGEE. J gave up 0 bases and V 4 bases, and 3 bases lay outside the gene matches. The CDR3 contains 14 residues. CDR3 DNA sequence: TGTGCCAGCAGCCCCGGGACTAGCTCCTACGAGCAGTACTTC. Its protein product is CASSPGTSSYEQYF. Combining the CDR3 with reference TRBV9 and TRBJ2-7 gives the whole variable domain DSGVTQTPKHLITATGQRVTLRCSPRSGDLSVYWYQQSLDQGLQFLIQYYNGEERAKGNILERFSAQQFPDLHSELNLSSLELGDSALYFCASSPGTSSYEQYFGPGTRLTVT.

The J gene is TRBJ1-2, the V gene TRBV2; the D gene is possibly TRBD1 (6 bases). This CDR3 is 16 amino acids long. Trimming cost V 5 bases and J 7 bases, with 23 bases left between them. The germline V gene encodes CDR1 SNHLY and CDR2 FYNNEI. CDR3 sequence reads: CASSLSGGPQGGGYTF. For the CDR3, the DNA is TGTGCCAGCAGTCTAAGCGGGGGCCCCCAAGGAGGTGGCTACACCTTC.

This clone has a single count. This sequence joins TRBV27 and TRBJ2-7; TRBD1 might be the D (5 bases). The CDR3 loop spans 16 amino acids. Trimming stripped 0 bases from V and 1 base from J, with 13 bases between. Germline values: CDR1 MNHEY, CDR2 SMNVEV (reference sequence). The CDR3 spells CASSLSKQAFSYEQYF. Here the CDR3 DNA reads TGTGCCAGCAGTTTATCGAAACAGGCTTTTTCCTACGAGCAGTACTTC.

J is TRBJ2-1 and V is TRBV4-3, with 9 bases aligning to TRBD1. Germline trimming cut 0 bases from V and 2 bases from J; bases unmatched to any gene: 2. This CDR3 has 16 residues. The V gene's germline CDR1 is LGHNA and CDR2 YSLEER. Here the CDR3 reads CASSQEGTGPYNEQFF. As DNA, the CDR3 is TGCGCCAGCAGCCAAGAGGGGACAGGGCCCTACAATGAGCAGTTCTTC.

The rearrangement links TRBV28 to TRBJ1-2; D unclear. The CDR3 spans 16 residues. Germline CDR1 reads MDHEN; CDR2 reads SYDVKM. Trimming removed 7 bases from V and 0 bases from J, with 18 bases in between. CDR3 residues: CASTPGGGFPNYGYTF. CDR3 DNA sequence: TGTGCCAGCACCCCCGGCGGCGGATTCCCTAACTATGGCTACACCTTC.

The chain is built from TRBV3-1 (or the pseudogene TRBV3-2) and TRBJ1-3, with D uncertain. CDR1 is LGHDT and CDR2 is YNNKEL in the germline V gene (reference sequence). The CDR3 loop spans 15 amino acids. Trimming took off 2 bases at V and 4 bases at J, with 12 bases between the two ends. The CDR3 spells CASSQYRWYGNTIYF. The CDR3 region has the DNA TGTGCCAGCAGCCAATATAGATGGTACGGAAACACCATATATTTT.

V gene TRBV6-5 combines with J gene TRBJ1-4; D remains ambiguous. The germline V and J ends were trimmed by 2 bases and 5 bases, with 15 bases remaining between them. CDR3 size: 16 residues. CDR1 and CDR2 (germline): MNHEY, SVGAGI. The CDR3 spells CASSYGGPRSNEKLFF. CDR3 DNA sequence: TGTGCCAGCAGTTACGGAGGGCCTCGATCGAATGAAAAACTGTTTTTT.

V is TRBV10-3 and J is TRBJ1-5; TRBD1 might be the D (5 bases). The V and J ends lost 0 bases and 9 bases respectively, with 6 bases between them. There are 12 residues in the CDR3. Germline V gives CDR1 ENHRY, CDR2 SYGVKD. The CDR3 DNA reads as TGTGCCATCAGTGAGTCGGGACCGCCCCAGCATTTT. The encoded protein is CAISESGPPQHF.

V gene TRBV7-9 combines with J gene TRBJ2-1, with 8 bases lining up with TRBD2. The germline CDR1 and CDR2 sequences are SEHNR and FQNEAQ (reference sequence). The V gene end was trimmed by 0 bases and the J gene end by 7 bases; junction bases not matched to a gene: 5. The CDR3 has 15 amino acids. The CDR3 reads CASSLASGSGNEQFF. The DNA for the CDR3 is TGTGCCAGCAGCTTAGCCAGCGGGAGTGGGAATGAGCAGTTCTTC.

The rearrangement joins TRBV7-6 to TRBJ1-5, with D perhaps TRBD1 (6 bases). Trimming took off 2 bases at V and 7 bases at J, with 6 bases between the two ends. CDR1 is SGHVS and CDR2 is FNYEAQ in the germline V gene. CDR3 size: 12 residues. In DNA, the CDR3 is TGTGCCAGCAGCTTACAGGGGCAGCCCCAGCATTTT. This gives the protein CASSLQGQPQHF. Supplemented by reference TRBV7-6 and TRBJ1-5, the full variable domain reads GAGVSQSPRYKVTKRGQDVALRCDPISGHVSLYWYRQALGQGPEFLTYFNYEAQQDKSGLPNDRFSAERPEGSISTLTIQRTEQRDSAMYRCASSLQGQPQHFGDGTRLSIL.

The V gene is TRBV6-2 or TRBV6-3, the J gene TRBJ2-3; 14 bases align to TRBD2. The J segment lost 1 base and the V segment lost 5 bases, leaving 14 bases of the junction unmatched. The CDR3 consists of 20 residues. Germline assignment: CDR1 MNHEY and CDR2 SVGEGT. The CDR3 nucleotides read TGTGCCAGCAGTCCCCGACTAGCGGGGGGGCCGGTCTATGGCACAGATACGCAGTATTTT. It is translated as CASSPRLAGGPVYGTDTQYF.

V usage is TRBV7-9 and J usage is TRBJ1-5; D perhaps matches TRBD1 (5 bases). Germline V gene lookup returns CDR1 SEHNR and CDR2 FQNEAQ (reference sequence). The CDR3 covers 15 residues. V dropped 3 bases and J dropped 2 bases, with 11 bases sitting between them. CDR3 sequence (DNA): TGTGCCAGCAGCTTTGGGACGGGCGGCAATCAGCCCCAGCATTTT. Residues: CASSFGTGGNQPQHF. The variable domain in full, with the rest retrieved from reference TRBV7-9 and TRBJ1-5, is DTGVSQNPRHKITKRGQNVTFRCDPISEHNRLYWYRQTLGQGPEFLTYFQNEAQLEKSRLLSDRFSAERPKGSFSTLEIQRTEQGDSAMYLCASSFGTGGNQPQHFGDGTRLSIL.

This rearrangement joins TRBV6-5 to TRBJ1-6; D not resolved. Germline CDR1 is MNHEY and CDR2 is SVGAGI. The CDR3 runs to 12 residues. Trimming took off 6 bases at V and 7 bases at J, with 7 bases between the two ends. This CDR3 reads CASSGGNSPLHF. The CDR3 nucleotides are TGTGCCAGCAGCGGAGGGAATTCACCCCTCCACTTT.